Following are 18 T cell receptor beta chains from one sample sequenced in a study of T cell responses to AZD1222 COVID-19 vaccine. Using immunoSEQ multiplex PCR, the repertoire was profiled, and TCRdb retains in-frame clones only, with some absent. Of 150,000 to 160,000 clones listed, about 88% are singletons. Source: peripheral blood, taken on day 0 of AZD1222 vaccination. These receptors all stem from an adult in good health.

The V call is TRBV7-9, the J call TRBJ2-7; TRBD1 agrees at 7 bases. The CDR3 is made up of 16 amino acids. The germline V gene has CDR1 SEHNR and CDR2 FQNEAQ (reference sequence). With V trimmed by 6 bases and J by 1 base, 12 bases remained unmatched. CDR3 loop: CASSSTKTGTSYEQYF. In DNA, the CDR3 is TGTGCCAGCAGTTCAACCAAGACAGGGACGTCCTACGAGCAGTACTTC.

V and J are TRBV5-6 and TRBJ1-2; 9 nucleotides line up with TRBD1. Trimming at V came to 5 bases and at J to 4 bases, leaving 15 bases not matched to a gene. The CDR3 contains 17 residues. CDR1 SGHDT and CDR2 YYEEEE come from the germline V gene. Here the CDR3 DNA reads TGTGCCAGCAGGCCGACCGGGACAGGGTCTATATCCTATGGCTACACCTTC. Its translation is CASRPTGTGSISYGYTF.

The CDR3 nucleotides are TGTGCCAGCAGCTTTCCGGGACTGGGATTTTACGAGCAGTACTTC. It is translated as CASSFPGLGFYEQYF. J is TRBJ2-7 and V is TRBV5-6; weak D call: TRBD2 (6 bases). CDR3 length: 15 amino acids. Germline-derived CDR1 and CDR2 are SGHDT and YYEEEE. V lost 2 bases and J 4 bases, leaving 16 bases between the germline ends.

The genes are TRBV2 and TRBJ1-6; D is uncertain. Trimming took 4 bases from V and 9 from J, leaving 13 bases between them. Germline V gives CDR1 SNHLY, CDR2 FYNNEI. CDR3 length: 14 residues. CDR3 region: CASSVEKGGSPLHF. CDR3 nucleotide sequence: TGTGCCAGCAGTGTGGAAAAAGGTGGTTCACCCCTCCACTTT. The full variable domain, completed using reference TRBV2 and TRBJ1-6, is EPEVTQTPSHQVTQMGQEVILRCVPISNHLYFYWYRQILGQKVEFLVSFYNNEISEKSEIFDDQFSVERPDGSNFTLKIRSTKLEDSAMYFCASSVEKGGSPLHFGNGTRLTVT.

Regarding this clone: The junction differs from germline at one of its ends, possibly a read error. The rearrangement links TRBV27 to TRBJ1-2, with TRBD1 as a possible D gene (6 bases). The germline V gene encodes CDR1 MNHEY and CDR2 SMNVEV (reference sequence). The CDR3 runs to 17 residues. Here the CDR3 reads CASSLSGRVGTRNGYTF. DNA for the CDR3: TGTGCCAGCAGTTTATCGGGTCGGGTAGGGACACGCAATGGGTACACCTTC.

V and J are TRBV7-2 and TRBJ2-7; D might be TRBD1 (6 bases). Germline lookup yields CDR1 SGHTA and CDR2 FQGNSA. The CDR3 runs 15 residues. V gave up 2 bases and J gave up 2 bases, with 13 bases separating them. The CDR3 DNA reads TGTGCCAGCAGCTTACAATCAGGGGATCCCTACGAGCAGTACTTC. This codes for CASSLQSGDPYEQYF.

The chain uses TRBV28 and TRBJ1-2; possibly TRBD1 for D (5 bases). CDR1 MDHEN and CDR2 SYDVKM come from the germline V gene. Trimming shortened V by 7 bases and J by 3 bases, and 12 bases separated the two germline ends. The CDR3 spans 13 residues. In nucleotides, the CDR3 is TGTGCCAGCATTACTGGGACGGACTATGGCTACACCTTC. This sequence encodes CASITGTDYGYTF.

The V gene is TRBV5-5, the J gene TRBJ1-2; D possibly corresponds to TRBD1 (6 bases). CDR1 SGHKS and CDR2 YYEKEE come from the germline V gene (reference sequence). V lost 4 bases, J lost 14 bases, and 18 bases lay in between. CDR3 length: 12 amino acids. Here the CDR3 DNA reads TGTGCCAGCAGCCTGGACCGGGACACTAAAACCTTC. This translates into CASSLDRDTKTF.

V usage is TRBV18 and J usage is TRBJ1-1; the match to TRBD1 covers 8 bases. CDR3 length equals 15 residues. Germline lookup yields CDR1 KGHSH and CDR2 LQKENI. J lost 1 base, V lost 3 bases, and 4 bases had no gene match. This chain's CDR3 is CASSPSTGENTEAFF. The DNA of the CDR3 is TGTGCCAGCTCACCTTCGACAGGGGAGAACACTGAAGCTTTCTTT.

The chain is built from TRBV15 and TRBJ1-5, with 12 bases that match TRBD1. CDR1 is LNHNV, CDR2 YYDKDF, per germline (reference sequence). The CDR3 totals 16 residues. V lost 5 bases and J lost 6; bases outside the gene matches: 8. The CDR3 reads CATSFAGDRGRQPQHF. CDR3 nucleotides: TGTGCCACCAGCTTCGCCGGGGACAGGGGGCGTCAGCCCCAGCATTTT.

V gene TRBV2 combines with J gene TRBJ2-7; D gene ambiguous. Trimming removed 11 bases at V and 1 base at J, with 15 bases between. The CDR3 is 13 residues long. Germline V gene sequence: CDR1 SNHLY, CDR2 FYNNEI. The CDR3 spells CAADSTLSYEQYF. The CDR3, as DNA: TGTGCCGCCGATTCGACTTTATCCTACGAGCAGTACTTC.

This clone was observed a single time. The V and J genes are TRBV27 and TRBJ1-6; 7 nucleotides match TRBD1. V dropped 5 bases and J dropped 10; count of bases not matched to a gene: 17. CDR3 length: 17 amino acids. CDR1 MNHEY and CDR2 SMNVEV come from the germline V gene (reference sequence). The CDR3 loop reads CASSLGQPWTYGSPLHF. Written as DNA, the CDR3 is TGTGCCAGCAGTCTGGGACAGCCGTGGACATATGGATCACCCCTCCACTTT.

This chain joins TRBV2 and TRBJ1-2; 9 nucleotides align to TRBD1. CDR1 SNHLY and CDR2 FYNNEI come from the germline V gene. The CDR3 has 15 residues. Trimming at V came to 5 bases and at J to 1 base, leaving 5 bases not matched to a gene. CDR3 sequence reads: CASSRDRVFNYGYTF. Here the CDR3 DNA reads TGTGCCAGCAGTAGGGACAGGGTCTTTAACTATGGCTACACCTTC.

Concerning this clone: Other DNA sequences in this sample translate to the same CDR3. The chain has TRBV9 and TRBJ1-3; D uncertain. This CDR3 spans 13 amino acids. The V and J ends lost 5 bases and 1 base respectively, with 7 bases between them. Germline V gives CDR1 SGDLS, CDR2 YYNGEE. CDR3 in amino acids: CASSASSGNTIYF. The CDR3 coding sequence is TGTGCCAGCAGTGCCTCGTCTGGAAACACCATATATTTT.

The genes are TRBV7-2 and TRBJ2-1; 10 bases are a match to TRBD2. Looked up from germline, CDR1 is SGHTA and CDR2 is FQGNSA. Losses at the gene ends were 1 base for V and 0 bases for J; bases not matched to a gene: 9. There are 19 residues in the CDR3. CDR3 region: CASSLVSLAGASSYNEQFF. Here the CDR3 DNA reads TGTGCCAGCAGCTTAGTTTCGCTAGCGGGGGCGAGCTCCTACAATGAGCAGTTCTTC. The variable domain in full, with the rest retrieved from reference TRBV7-2 and TRBJ2-1, is GAGVSQSPSNKVTEKGKDVELRCDPISGHTALYWYRQSLGQGLEFLIYFQGNSAPDKSGLPSDRFSAERTGGSVSTLTIQRTQQEDSAVYLCASSLVSLAGASSYNEQFFGPGTRLTVL.

This chain joins TRBV27 and TRBJ1-5; TRBD1 agrees at 7 bases. V shed 5 bases, J shed 4 bases, and the junction held 8 bases outside the gene matches. The CDR3 extends over 15 amino acids. Per the germline V gene, CDR1 is MNHEY and CDR2 is SMNVEV (reference sequence). CDR3 DNA sequence: TGTGCCAGCAGTCCATGGGACAGATTGAATCAGCCCCAGCATTTT. Its protein product is CASSPWDRLNQPQHF.

V gene TRBV4-1 combines with J gene TRBJ1-6; tentatively, D is TRBD1 (5 bases). The CDR3 spans 16 residues. The germline gives CDR1 MGHRA, CDR2 YSYEKL. V was clipped by 3 bases and J by 11 bases, with 20 bases between them. CDR3 DNA sequence: TGCGCCAGCAGCCAGGAACCGGGACGCCGGGGAGCACCCCTCCACTTT. It codes for CASSQEPGRRGAPLHF.

V is TRBV7-3 and J is TRBJ2-3, with TRBD2 identical over 13 bases. The CDR3 is made up of 17 amino acids. V lost 4 bases and J lost 8; bases outside the gene matches: 12. Germline V gene data show CDR1 as SGHTA and CDR2 as FQGTGA. The CDR3 sequence: CASSSEGLAGEEGTQYF. The CDR3 coding sequence is TGTGCCAGCAGCTCGGAAGGACTAGCGGGAGAAGAGGGTACGCAGTATTTT.